This T cell receptor beta chain originates from a study of T-cell reconstitution after alpha-beta-depleted transplantation in children. General observations from the study: Diversity and T-cell counts at one year after transplant derived mostly from new T cells. Surviving recipient T cells and intrathymic progenitors accounted for some patients' high TCRbeta diversity at day 60. Expanded clones from the graft, numbering several hundred, reportedly supplied alpha-beta T cells about two months after transplant.

The germline gives CDR1 SNHLY, CDR2 FYNNEI. The CDR3 loop spans 10 amino acids. Of note for this clonotype: Its antigen is unknown. One junction end does not reproduce the germline sequence, and a read error may be involved.

As it was prepared, the TCRbeta library received unique molecular identifiers. TCRdb redid the calling of the PCR reads with MiXCR, one entry per CDR3 protein. Of about 420,000 distinct CDR3 sequences listed, about 17% were seen once; the top ten hold under 30%. The sample consisted of PBMCs, mostly from graft donor cells, taken 360 days after TCRalphabeta/CD19-depleted stem cell transplant. This chain links TRBV2 with TRBJ2-7, with D perhaps matching TRBD2 (6 bases). The TCR sequence derives from a boy under three years old who had a stem cell transplant for Wiskott-Aldrich syndrome, so the T cells may come from the graft donor. CDR3 loop: CASRDLRDSF. In DNA form, the CDR3 reads TGTGCCAGCAGGGACCTCCGGGACTCGTTC.